This T cell receptor beta chain is from a study of cytomegalovirus exposure and HLA in healthy donors (dated by TCRdb to about 2017). Background on the whole study: According to an earlier analysis of around 600 of the donors, about 170 million T cells yielded 117 million unique TCR beta sequences and roughly 280 Gb of sequence data. An early release that covered fewer than 750 HLA-typed donors contained 250 to 350 gigabases of sequencing data and tens of millions of unique TCR sequences. Of the 300 to 450 genotyped donors, 81% were placed in the genetic ancestry cluster associated with self-reported Caucasian donors. The aim of the study was to test whether cataloging public T cell receptors could identify signatures of past pathogen exposure. The T cell repertoires of 666 subjects were profiled by immunosequencing and related to cytomegalovirus serostatus. In addition to the first cohort of around 670 subjects, a separate validation cohort of 130 or so different subjects was used. To predict cytomegalovirus infection status, the study combined high-throughput TCR immunosequencing, statistical association of individual TCRs with disease status, and machine learning. In a later analysis, previously published TCR beta repertoires from hundreds of donors were re-analyzed and high-resolution HLA genotyping was added so that TCR occurrence patterns could be studied. Rather than drawing on any new phenotypic data, the later analysis identified candidate immune exposures from TCR beta sequences and the way those sequences occurred across donors. In an earlier analysis of 500 to 650 of the donors, high-throughput TCR beta sequencing was used to judge whether each TCR beta V gene segment behaved as functional or pseudogenic. Alongside the repertoire data, information on donor age, sex, ethnicity and CMV serostatus was compiled. A later genetic analysis took genome-wide SNP genotypes for about 55% of the 666 donors and used that subset as a discovery cohort. All discovery cohort repertoires had been generated on a single sequencing platform. Class I and class II HLA loci were covered by the typing at four-digit resolution. Typing coverage varied by locus: about 620-630 donors for A, B, C, DRB1 and DQB1; around 560 for DQA1; approximately 610 for DPA1; around 450 for DPB1. About 5 DR-DQ haplotypes were handled as single units for association and clustering, since linkage in the cohort was strong. Across roughly 420 genotyped donors of the cohort, an average of about 240,000 unique TCR beta nucleotide sequences per donor were sequenced, and approximately 17% of those sequences were non-productive.

From a lookup of the germline V gene, CDR1 and CDR2 are SGHTA and FQGNSA. V gives up 3 bases and J gives up 6 bases, and the segment between their germline ends measures 9 bases. From cysteine to phenylalanine, the CDR3 is 13 amino acids long. CDR3 DNA only is kept here, 39 bases in frame from base 1. Paper-wide results and their limitations: V-gene and J-gene trimming of TCR beta chains was associated with a missense DCLRE1C variant in a later genetic analysis, and the association was replicated in an independent cohort. At a false discovery rate of 0.05, a later analysis linked 15,000 to 20,000 TCR beta sequences to specific HLA alleles. In an earlier analysis of 587 of the donors, most TCR beta V segments appeared in productive rearrangements about 90% or about 30% of the time, broadly matching IMGT annotations. Compared with equally common non-associated chains, HLA-associated TCR beta chains in a later analysis were more clonally expanded and had lower generation probabilities. A group of highly shared sequence variants was considered likely to be a technical artifact of the sequencing pipeline. In a later genetic analysis, fewer N-insertions in productive TCRs were reported among donors in an Asian-associated ancestry cluster than the roughly 700-donor mean. According to the authors, the approach could potentially be generalized to other disease states and immunological phenotypes. The cohort was sequenced for TCR beta chains only, and without alpha or paired-chain data the features that could be detected were limited. While some public TCRs were present in many individuals, most TCR sequences turned up only very rarely across donors. Around 16 rarely observed V segments, including chromosome 9 orphons, were excluded from the earlier analysis of several hundred of the donors because counts were too low. Strong co-occurrence of HLA alleles, especially DR and DQ, made assigning TCR associations to individual alleles difficult. Sequencing depth was assumed to be roughly uniform across donors in the presence/absence analyses, though that assumption may not hold. A later analysis found that TCR association rates varied across HLA loci, with DRB1 alleles showing the most associated TCRs and HLA-C alleles the fewest. Three of the identified cytomegalovirus-associated TCR beta chains were confirmed in vitro to be specific for cytomegalovirus antigens. A total of 150 to 200 TCR beta chains were listed by the study as associated with cytomegalovirus. Because the 87-base-pair reads could not distinguish some IMGT-functional V segments, including TRBV6-2 and TRBV6-3, those segments were excluded. For the cohort, immune exposure information was limited to CMV serostatus. The classifier was reported to diagnose cytomegalovirus status with high specificity and sensitivity in both the original and validation cohorts. Correlated functional status among segregating V segments might reflect linkage disequilibrium, but an unknown experimental factor could not be ruled out. A further reported finding was that TCR beta sequences accurately predicted the HLA-A and HLA-B alleles for most subjects in the first cohort. A later analysis found that most CMV-associated TCR beta chains appeared HLA-restricted, with HLA associations seemingly driven largely by CMV exposure. Several of the top co-occurrence clusters appeared to be linked to parvovirus B19, influenza, CMV and Epstein-Barr virus, according to a later analysis. Because some donors lacked HLA typing at each locus, the association tests relied only on the typed subset.

The cohort was made up of 650 to 700 healthy bone marrow donors. Cohort members were all nominally healthy when sampled, although unrecorded immune exposures were likely present. CMV serostatus was recorded as positive for roughly 290 and negative for about 50% of the roughly 670 cohort members, whereas no CMV serostatus was recorded for the donor in question. A peripheral blood sample was collected from each donor, and TCR beta sequencing was performed on peripheral blood mononuclear cells. Genomic DNA was extracted from the blood cell samples with the Qiagen DNeasy Blood Extraction Kit. Library method: the immunoSEQ multiplex PCR assay. For the multiplex PCR, a mixture combining 60 forward primers for TCR Vbeta segments and 13 reverse primers for TCR Jbeta segments was used. Amplification of the CDR3 region of rearranged TCR beta genes was performed with a multiplex PCR assay on genomic DNA. Amplified TCR beta libraries were sequenced as 87-base-pair reads on the Illumina HiSeq System. The original pipeline was this. Across the 700 or so repertoires, a later analysis counted about 81 million unique TCR beta chains, about 10 million of which were shared by at least two donors. To remove PCR and sequencing errors, raw reads were error-corrected and collapsed into unique sequences using a nearest-neighbor algorithm that merged closely related sequences. V, D and J gene segments were assigned by aligning CDR3 sequences to IMGT reference sequences. For a sequence to be retained, at least a six-nucleotide match to both a V gene segment and a J gene segment was required. Rearrangements were called productive when the CDR3 lacked stop codons and stayed in frame with V and J; all others were non-productive. Following IMGT convention, CDR3 was defined as the stretch from the second conserved V-encoded cysteine to the conserved J-encoded phenylalanine. Sequences without an unambiguous match to a single V gene segment were excluded from the earlier analysis of a few hundred of the donors. An earlier analysis of a few hundred of the donors classified V segments as functional when productive rearrangements were above 56.7% and as segregating when the standard deviation between donors was above 5%. A statistical classification framework was developed to diagnose cytomegalovirus status using the catalog of TCR beta chain sequences. A later analysis assigned V and J genes by comparing TCR nucleotide sequences with IMGT/GENE-DB human TR gene sequences. The TCRdist pipeline was used in a later analysis to assign CDR3 sequences and most-parsimonious VDJ recombination scenarios. In a later analysis, each TCR beta chain was defined by its CDR3 amino acid sequence together with its V-gene family, and reads lacking a unique V-gene family were excluded. To address suspected cross-contamination and a sequencing artifact, a later analysis removed some 620 highly shared, low-generation-probability nucleotide sequences. For each public chain, a later analysis derived a clonal expansion index from normalized ranks of inferred template counts within each repertoire. Generation probabilities in a later analysis came from a VDJ recombination model fitted to out-of-frame rearrangements, and those results were checked against IGoR. In a later analysis, TCR-TCR, TCR-HLA and TCR-CMV co-occurrence was scored with hypergeometric tests, and a repertoire-size bias correction was applied to TCR pairs. False discovery rates were estimated in a later analysis by permuting HLA or CMV assignments 20 times. A later analysis grouped co-occurring TCRs with DBSCAN, adding TCRdist sequence similarity when clustering within HLA-allele-positive subsets. Repertoires with fewer than 30,000 or more than 120,000 public chains, plus five repertoires with anomalous nucleotide sharing, were excluded from co-occurrence clustering. This immuneACCESS table, as held by TCRdb, lists in-frame sequences with V and J called but not all clones. Of the missing ones, under half trace to an unresolved V gene in checked studies; the others have no known cause. That table supplies the V and J calls and clone size; D and trimming were determined from the DNA. This sample has around 120,000 clones in its table, and about 78% of those were observed once. The ten largest clones add up to approximately 2.6% of the sample.

About this clone itself: Which antigen it targets is not known. No much larger clone is present one base from it, and per-base qualities are unavailable.

The sequencing sample was made of PBMCs. Rearrangement joined TRBV7-2 to TRBJ2-1; a confident D gene designation cannot be given. This clonotype was obtained from a human donor in good health. The nucleotide sequence is given as TGTGCCAGCAGCTTCCCCAATGTCAATGAGCAGTTCTTC. The translation is CASSFPNVNEQFF.